The 23 T cell receptor beta chains below all came from one sample that was sequenced in a study of cytomegalovirus exposure and HLA in healthy donors. The PCR was carried out with 60 Vbeta primers and 13 Jbeta primers. TCRdb's copy holds only in-frame clones and misses some; the assay was immunoSEQ multiplex PCR. Here the sample spans 100,000 to 150,000 clones, 80% being singletons. Sequenced sample: PBMCs. The origin of the receptors is a female donor in good health and CMV-seronegative.

The chain recombines TRBV6-5 with TRBJ2-1; D is perhaps TRBD1 (6 bases). There are 12 residues in the CDR3. Germline V CDR1 and CDR2: MNHEY, SVGAGI. V was trimmed by 0 bases and J by 10 bases, leaving 7 bases between them. CDR3 sequence reads: CASSYSTGEQFF. CDR3 bases: TGTGCCAGCAGTTACTCCACAGGGGAGCAGTTCTTC.

This clone was detected a few times. The chain joins TRBV7-3 to TRBJ2-5; 12 bases line up with TRBD2. Germline CDR1 SGHTA, CDR2 FQGTGA. This CDR3 has 16 amino acids. V shed 5 bases, J shed 4 bases, and the junction held 8 bases outside the gene matches. CDR3 amino acids: CASSENSGLAGETQYF. The CDR3 DNA follows: TGTGCCAGCAGCGAAAACTCGGGACTAGCGGGAGAGACCCAGTACTTC.

V usage is TRBV28 and J usage is TRBJ2-3, with 16 bases fitting TRBD2. The V gene's germline CDR1 is MDHEN and CDR2 SYDVKM. CDR3 size: 16 residues. Trimming at V came to 4 bases and at J to 6 bases, leaving 4 bases not matched to a gene. This CDR3 reads CASSWGLAGGADTQYF. The CDR3 DNA is TGTGCCAGCAGTTGGGGACTAGCGGGAGGGGCGGATACGCAGTATTTT.

This sequence joins TRBV18 and TRBJ1-2; 11 bases are a match to TRBD1. The CDR3 runs 16 residues. From germline, CDR1 is KGHSH and CDR2 LQKENI. Losses at the gene ends were 0 bases for V and 7 bases for J; bases not matched to a gene: 7. Here the CDR3 reads CASSPPDRGPIGGYTF. The CDR3 DNA reads as TGTGCCAGCTCACCACCGGACAGGGGGCCAATCGGTGGCTACACCTTC. The whole variable domain, filled in from reference TRBV18 and TRBJ1-2, reads NAGVMQNPRHLVRRRGQEARLRCSPMKGHSHVYWYRQLPEEGLKFMVYLQKENIIDESGMPKERFSAEFPKEGPSILRIQQVVRGDSAAYFCASSPPDRGPIGGYTFGSGTRLTVV.

The chain links TRBV11-2 to TRBJ1-4; no clear D. The V gene lost 3 bases and the J gene lost 5 bases, with 13 bases spanning the gap. Germline loops: CDR1 SGHAT, CDR2 FQNNGV. CDR3 length equals 15 residues. CDR3 protein: CASSLEGRGNEKLFF. For the CDR3, the DNA is TGTGCCAGCAGCTTGGAAGGGCGAGGGAATGAAAAACTGTTTTTT.

The chain is built from TRBV7-3 and TRBJ1-1, with D uncertain. The germline CDR1 and CDR2 sequences are SGHTA and FQGTGA. The CDR3 spans 13 residues. Between the trimmed V and J ends, which lost 5 bases and 4 bases, there was a span of 11 bases. In DNA form, the CDR3 reads TGTGCCAGCAGCGCCCAAGGAGGCACTGAAGCTTTCTTT. Its protein product is CASSAQGGTEAFF.

V usage is TRBV23-1 and J usage is TRBJ2-1; TRBD2 matches 15 bases. TRBV23-1 is flagged as an ORF with uncertain function. J gave up 6 bases and V 2 bases, and 14 bases lay outside the gene matches. This CDR3 spans 20 amino acids. CDR3 protein: CASSQTPGLAGGFATNEQFF. CDR3 DNA: TGCGCCAGCAGTCAAACCCCGGGACTAGCGGGAGGCTTCGCTACCAATGAGCAGTTCTTC.

This chain links TRBV5-4 with TRBJ1-1, with a tentative D call TRBD1 (6 bases). Germline CDR1 and CDR2: SGHNT and YYREEE (reference sequence). This CDR3 comprises 16 residues. Trimming removed 0 bases at V and 1 base at J, with 13 bases between. The CDR3 DNA reads TGTGCCAGCAGCTTGGTCTACATGACAGGGAACACTGAAGCTTTCTTT. Residues: CASSLVYMTGNTEAFF.

This clone was detected once. The chain links TRBV7-8 to TRBJ1-3, with D possibly matching TRBD1 (5 bases). The CDR3 is 15 residues long. The V end lost 5 bases, the J end lost 0 bases, and 11 bases lay between the germline ends. CDR1 is SGHVS, CDR2 FQNEAQ, per germline. The CDR3, as DNA: TGTGCCAGCAGCAACCTAGGGGCCTCTGGAAACACCATATATTTT. Its protein is CASSNLGASGNTIYF. Full variable domain (outside the CDR3, taken from reference TRBV7-8 and TRBJ1-3): GAGVSQSPRYKVAKRGQDVALRCDPISGHVSLFWYQQALGQGPEFLTYFQNEAQLDKSGLPSDRFFAERPEGSVSTLKIQRTQQEDSAVYLCASSNLGASGNTIYFGEGSWLTVV.

J is TRBJ2-7 and V is TRBV5-8; 10 positions agree with TRBD2. V was clipped by 0 bases and J by 1 base; unmatched bases: 4. The germline CDR1 and CDR2 sequences are SGHTS and YDEGEE. The CDR3 covers 16 residues. CDR3 amino acids: CASSLGTSGRSYEQYF. In nucleotides, the CDR3 is TGTGCCAGCAGCTTGGGGACTAGCGGCCGATCCTACGAGCAGTACTTC.

The chain uses TRBV27 and TRBJ1-2, with a weak D call TRBD1 (6 bases). This CDR3 has 12 residues. Germline V gene lookup returns CDR1 MNHEY and CDR2 SMNVEV (reference sequence). The germline V and J ends were trimmed by 6 bases and 4 bases, with 9 bases remaining between them. CDR3 in DNA: TGTGCCAGCAGGAAACAGGGCTATGGCTACACCTTC. The encoded protein is CASRKQGYGYTF.

This CDR3 is CASSLTESYGYTF. Here the CDR3 DNA reads TGTGCCAGCAGCTTGACAGAGTCCTATGGCTACACCTTC. The chain combines TRBV7-6 with TRBJ1-2; possibly TRBD1 for D (5 bases). In germline, CDR1 is SGHVS, CDR2 FNYEAQ. V was trimmed by 3 bases and J by 4 bases, leaving 9 bases between them. The CDR3 has 13 amino acids.

The sample holds a few counts of this clone. Other DNA sequences in the same sample also yield this CDR3. The chain employs TRBV5-1 and TRBJ2-1; TRBD2 aligns across 7 bases. There are 14 residues in the CDR3. After removal of 0 bases from V and 5 bases from J, the junction contained 2 bases not matched to a gene. Germline CDR1 reads SGHRS; CDR2 reads YFSETQ. CDR3 residues: CASSLGGRDNEQFF. CDR3 in DNA: TGCGCCAGCAGCTTGGGGGGGAGGGACAATGAGCAGTTCTTC.

The J gene is TRBJ2-4, the V gene TRBV5-1, with D possibly being TRBD2 (5 bases). CDR1 is SGHRS and CDR2 is YFSETQ in the germline V gene. CDR3 length: 13 residues. V gave up 0 bases and J gave up 6 bases, with 7 bases separating them. The DNA for the CDR3 is TGCGCCAGCAGCTTGGTTGGAGGAAACATTCAGTACTTC. Amino acid sequence: CASSLVGGNIQYF.

This clone appeared a single time. The gene calls are TRBV6-6 and TRBJ1-5, with D possibly being TRBD1 (6 bases). There are 16 residues in the CDR3. CDR1 is MNHNY, CDR2 SVGAGI, per germline (reference sequence). Trimming cost V 0 bases and J 2 bases, with 11 bases left between them. The CDR3: CASSYSTRGGNQPQHF. CDR3 in DNA: TGTGCCAGCAGTTACTCGACCAGGGGAGGCAATCAGCCCCAGCATTTT.

This clone was seen only once. At one of its ends the junction is not consistent with the germline gene, which may arise from a read error. The chain uses TRBV7-9 and TRBJ2-5; 7 bases match TRBD2. Looked up from germline, CDR1 is SEHNR and CDR2 is FQNEAQ (reference sequence). The CDR3 sequence is 11 residues long. CDR3 coding DNA: TGTTCCAGCAGCTTCCGGGAGGCGGAGTACTTC. Translated: CSSSFREAEYF.

The genes are TRBV19 and TRBJ1-5; D call uncertain. V lost 5 bases to trimming and J lost 5 bases, with 16 bases between them. Looked up from germline, CDR1 is LNHDA and CDR2 is SQIVND (reference sequence). CDR3 length: 15 amino acids. The CDR3 region is CASSPPLGGDQPQHF. CDR3 sequence (DNA): TGTGCCAGTAGTCCCCCTCTGGGCGGGGATCAGCCCCAGCATTTT.

The chain joins TRBV6-6 to TRBJ1-6, with D unresolved. The germline gives CDR1 MNHNY, CDR2 SVGAGI (reference sequence). The V gene lost 5 bases and the J gene lost 4 bases, with 15 bases spanning the gap. The CDR3 has 16 residues. The CDR3 loop reads CASSTSGRRYNSPLHF. CDR3 coding DNA: TGTGCCAGCAGTACCTCCGGGAGGCGGTATAATTCACCCCTCCACTTT.

The rearrangement uses TRBV9 and TRBJ2-7; 7 bases map to TRBD2. The CDR3 totals 16 residues. Germline CDR1 and CDR2: SGDLS and YYNGEE. V shed 3 bases and J 2 bases; nucleotides not matched to a gene: 11. CDR3 coding DNA: TGTGCCAGCAGCGCGTTGGCTAGCGGAGGGGCCTACGAGCAGTACTTC. Its translation is CASSALASGGAYEQYF.

For this clone: At one of its ends the junction is not consistent with the germline gene, which may arise from a read error. This chain links TRBV7-9 with TRBJ1-5; TRBD1 agrees at 7 bases. Looked up from germline, CDR1 is SEHNR and CDR2 is FQNEAQ (reference sequence). The CDR3 consists of 14 residues. CDR3 in amino acids: CSSTADRVPQPQHF. The CDR3 DNA sequence: TGTTCCAGCACCGCAGACAGGGTTCCGCAGCCCCAGCATTTT.

This clone was detected only a few times. The J gene is TRBJ2-1, the V gene TRBV7-9; a possible D gene is TRBD1 (5 bases). CDR1 is SEHNR, CDR2 FQNEAQ, per germline (reference sequence). V shed 1 base and J shed 6 bases, with 13 bases lying between them. The CDR3 spans 15 residues. CDR3 coding DNA: TGTGCCAGCAGCTTAGGCGGCCCCAGGGTCAATGAGCAGTTCTTC. This translates into CASSLGGPRVNEQFF.

J is TRBJ1-5 and V is TRBV29-1; D is perhaps TRBD1 (5 bases). The CDR3 totals 13 residues. From germline, CDR1 is SQVTM and CDR2 ANQGSEA. Trimming removed 5 bases at V and 6 bases at J, with 14 bases between. Here the CDR3 DNA reads TGCAGCGTTCAGGGAAGATGGGGTCAGCCCCAGCATTTT. Protein product: CSVQGRWGQPQHF.

The chain recombines TRBV6-5 with TRBJ2-5; 11 bases align to TRBD2. The DNA end is a closer match to TRBJ2-7, so the J assignment may be wrong. The CDR3 contains 15 residues. CDR1 MNHEY and CDR2 SVGAGI come from the germline V gene. In DNA, the CDR3 is TGTGCCAGCAGTCGATCTAGCGGGGGGAGGTACGAGCAGTACTTC. Its translation: CASSRSSGGRYEQYF.